This is a list of T cell receptor beta chains from one sample in a study of blood T cell repertoires in COVID-19. TCRdb keeps only in-frame clones here, not all; method: immunoSEQ multiplex PCR. The data contain fewer than 300,000 clones, around 90% of them seen just once; the ten biggest clones take up approximately 2.5%. The sample was PBMCs or T cells enriched from blood (not recorded which). The receptors were sampled from a woman aged 35 to 49 with acute COVID-19. Both conserved end residues are part of each CDR3. D genes are given only for firm matches. Where a row states a size, it is once, few, many or the class of an expanded clone; other rows omit it.

d_call clone_size j_call v_call cdr3_aa cdr3_nt
TRBD1 . TRBJ2-5 TRBV24-1 CATSDSRTGSETQYF TGTGCCACCAGTGATTCCAGGACAGGGTCGGAGACCCAGTACTTC
. . TRBJ2-1 TRBV4-1 CASSHGVSYNEQFF TGCGCCAGCAGCCACGGGGTTTCCTACAATGAGCAGTTCTTC
. . TRBJ1-2 TRBV5-4 CASSWDPAGYGYTF TGTGCCAGCAGCTGGGACCCGGCGGGGTATGGCTACACCTTC
. . TRBJ1-4 TRBV7-9 CASSPGYQNEKLFF TGTGCCAGCAGCCCGGGATACCAAAATGAAAAACTGTTTTTT
TRBD2 . TRBJ2-1 TRBV7-2 CASSLGLAANNEQFF TGTGCCAGCAGCCTGGGACTAGCGGCGAACAATGAGCAGTTCTTC
. . TRBJ1-3 TRBV5-5 CASSDGQPPSGNTIYF TGTGCCAGCAGCGACGGACAGCCACCTTCTGGAAACACCATATATTTT
. . TRBJ1-1 TRBV5-1 CASSLVQQGTEAFF TGCGCCAGCAGCTTGGTTCAGCAGGGCACTGAAGCTTTCTTT
TRBD1 . TRBJ2-7 TRBV5-1 CASSQTRGQGTSHEQYF TGCGCCAGCAGCCAAACTCGTGGACAGGGGACCTCTCACGAGCAGTACTTC
TRBD2 . TRBJ2-1 TRBV7-2 CASSLGGGLETHEQFF TGTGCCAGCAGCTTAGGAGGGGGACTAGAGACCCATGAGCAGTTCTTC
TRBD1 . TRBJ2-7 TRBV5-4 CASSSPGQANYEQYF TGTGCCAGCAGCTCGCCGGGACAGGCAAACTACGAGCAGTACTTC
. . TRBJ2-5 TRBV19 CASSISGFQETQYF TGTGCCAGTAGTATTTCCGGGTTCCAAGAGACCCAGTACTTC
. . TRBJ2-2 TRBV7-9 CASNPGGGTGELFF TGTGCCAGCAACCCCGGGGGAGGCACCGGGGAGCTGTTTTTT
. . TRBJ2-1 TRBV4-2 CASSPLGGATYNEQFF TGTGCCAGCAGCCCCTTGGGGGGGGCTACCTACAATGAGCAGTTCTTC
. . TRBJ2-3 TRBV7-6 CASSYETTTNLQNTDTQYF TGTGCCAGCAGCTACGAGACGACTACAAACTTACAAAACACAGATACGCAGTATTTT
. . TRBJ1-2 TRBV28 CASSLLQYGYTF TGTGCCAGCAGTTTATTACAATACGGCTACACCTTC
. . TRBJ2-5 TRBV19 CASSPRQIQETQYF TGTGCCAGTAGTCCCCGACAAATACAAGAGACCCAGTACTTC
. . TRBJ1-2 TRBV5-1 CASRSKGGRYGYTF TGCGCCAGCAGGTCGAAGGGAGGACGATATGGCTACACCTTC
. once TRBJ2-1 TRBV7-9 CASSNGWGEAYNEQFF TGTGCCAGCAGTAACGGCTGGGGAGAGGCTTACAATGAGCAGTTCTTC
TRBD1 . TRBJ2-3 TRBV9 CASSADRGPDTQYF TGTGCCAGCAGCGCGGACAGGGGGCCTGATACGCAGTATTTT
TRBD2 once TRBJ2-7 TRBV5-1 CASSLSGGTTTASYF TGCGCCAGCAGCTTATCGGGCGGGACTACTACGGCGTCGTACTTC
. . TRBJ1-2 TRBV6-5 CASTRGGAGYTF TGTGCCAGCACCCGGGGGGGGGCTGGCTACACCTTC
TRBD1 . TRBJ2-1 TRBV5-1 CASSTDRAGEQFF TGCGCCAGCAGCACTGACAGGGCGGGTGAGCAGTTCTTC
TRBD2 few TRBJ2-7 TRBV2 CASSGGASGSYEQYF TGTGCCAGCAGTGGGGGGGCTAGCGGGTCCTACGAGCAGTACTTC
. few TRBJ1-1 TRBV18 CASSPWSGLNTEAFF TGTGCCAGCTCACCGTGGTCAGGGCTGAACACTGAAGCTTTCTTT
. . TRBJ1-5 TRBV19 CASSIRGRVNQPQHF TGTGCCAGTAGTATAAGGGGCAGGGTAAATCAGCCCCAGCATTTT
TRBD1 . TRBJ1-5 TRBV7-9 CASSADRLEPQHF TGTGCCAGCAGCGCGGACAGGCTAGAGCCCCAGCATTTT
. . TRBJ1-3 TRBV7-6 CASSLGPTGRNTIYF TGTGCCAGCAGCTTAGGGCCGACAGGCAGAAACACCATATATTTT
TRBD1 . TRBJ1-6 TRBV6-2/TRBV6-3 CASSAELTGGYSPLHF TGTGCCAGCAGTGCCGAGTTGACAGGGGGCTATTCACCCCTCCACTTT
TRBD1 . TRBJ1-5 TRBV28 CASRPLTGSDSNQPQHF TGTGCCAGCAGGCCCCTGACAGGGAGCGATAGCAATCAGCCCCAGCATTTT
TRBD1 . TRBJ1-5 TRBV28 CASSQGGSNQPQHF TGTGCCAGCAGCCAAGGGGGCAGCAATCAGCCCCAGCATTTT
TRBD1 . TRBJ1-2 TRBV5-1 CASSLPGQGVTYGYTF TGCGCCAGCAGCTTACCGGGACAGGGGGTCACCTATGGCTACACCTTC
. . TRBJ1-3 TRBV18 CASSPLTSSGNTIYF TGTGCCAGCTCACCACTAACCAGCTCTGGAAACACCATATATTTT
TRBD1 . TRBJ2-3 TRBV5-1 CASRDRSTDTQYF TGCGCCAGCAGGGACAGGAGCACAGATACGCAGTATTTT
TRBD2 . TRBJ2-1 TRBV9 CASSVGGTSGSMYNEQFF TGTGCCAGCAGCGTAGGGGGGACTAGCGGGAGTATGTACAATGAGCAGTTCTTC
. . TRBJ2-1 TRBV6-2/TRBV6-3 CASSPSRGVLYNEQFF TGTGCCAGCAGCCCGTCGAGAGGCGTCCTCTACAATGAGCAGTTCTTC
. . TRBJ2-7 TRBV11-2 CASSPRGTSSYEQYF TGTGCCAGCAGCCCAAGGGGAACCAGCTCCTACGAGCAGTACTTC
TRBD1 . TRBJ1-6 TRBV9 CASSGDRERSPLHF TGTGCCAGCAGCGGGGACAGGGAGCGTTCACCCCTCCACTTT
TRBD1 . TRBJ2-2 TRBV5-5 CASSQAPGQGVGELFF TGTGCCAGCAGCCAGGCTCCGGGACAGGGAGTCGGGGAGCTGTTTTTT
TRBD1 . TRBJ2-5 TRBV18 CASSPPQGVGETQYF TGTGCCAGCTCACCACCGCAGGGGGTTGGAGAGACCCAGTACTTC
. . TRBJ1-2 TRBV2 CASSEASYGYTF TGTGCCAGCAGTGAAGCCAGCTATGGCTACACCTTC
TRBD1 few TRBJ2-7 TRBV9 CASSVGDRAYEQYF TGTGCCAGCAGCGTAGGGGACAGGGCCTACGAGCAGTACTTC
TRBD2 . TRBJ2-3 TRBV5-1 CASSFFKAGGLGTDTQYF TGCGCCAGCAGCTTTTTTAAAGCGGGAGGGCTCGGTACAGATACGCAGTATTTT
. once TRBJ1-1 TRBV5-1 CASSLQGETEAFF TGCGCCAGCAGCTTGCAGGGTGAAACTGAAGCTTTCTTT
. . TRBJ1-1 TRBV5-1 CASRKVSSNTEAFF TGCGCCAGCAGGAAAGTGAGTTCGAACACTGAAGCTTTCTTT